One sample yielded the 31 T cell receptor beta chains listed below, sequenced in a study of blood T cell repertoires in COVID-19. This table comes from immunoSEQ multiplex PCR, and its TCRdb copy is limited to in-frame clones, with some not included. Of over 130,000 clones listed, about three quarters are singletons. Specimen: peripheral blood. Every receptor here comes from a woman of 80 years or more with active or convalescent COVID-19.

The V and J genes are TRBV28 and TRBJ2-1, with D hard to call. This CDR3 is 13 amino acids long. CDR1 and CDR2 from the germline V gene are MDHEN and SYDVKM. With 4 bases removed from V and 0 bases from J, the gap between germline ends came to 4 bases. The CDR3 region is CASSWSSYNEQFF. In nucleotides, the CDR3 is TGTGCCAGCAGTTGGAGCTCCTACAATGAGCAGTTCTTC.

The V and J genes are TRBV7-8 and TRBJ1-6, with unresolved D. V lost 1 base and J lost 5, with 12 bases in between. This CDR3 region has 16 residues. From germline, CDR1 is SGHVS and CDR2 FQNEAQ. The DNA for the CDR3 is TGTGCCAGCAGCTTAGATGGAGGACTCAATAATTCACCCCTCCACTTT. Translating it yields CASSLDGGLNNSPLHF.

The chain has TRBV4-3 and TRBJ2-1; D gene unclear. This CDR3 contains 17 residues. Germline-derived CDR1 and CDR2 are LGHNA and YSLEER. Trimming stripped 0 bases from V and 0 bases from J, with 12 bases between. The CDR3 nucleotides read TGCGCCAGCAGCCAAGACAGGAACACCGGCTCCTACAATGAGCAGTTCTTC. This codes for CASSQDRNTGSYNEQFF.

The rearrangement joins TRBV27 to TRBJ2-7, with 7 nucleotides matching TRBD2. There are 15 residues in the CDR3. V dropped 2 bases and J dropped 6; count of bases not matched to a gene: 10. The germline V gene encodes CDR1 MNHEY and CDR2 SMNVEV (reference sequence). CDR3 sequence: CASSLIFQTGGEQYF. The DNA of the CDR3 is TGTGCCAGCAGTTTAATCTTCCAGACGGGGGGCGAGCAGTACTTC.

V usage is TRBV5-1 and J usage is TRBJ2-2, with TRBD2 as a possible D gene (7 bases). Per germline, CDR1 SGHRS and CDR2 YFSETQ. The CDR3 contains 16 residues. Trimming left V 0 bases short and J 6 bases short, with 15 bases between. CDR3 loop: CASSLVAGATPGELFF. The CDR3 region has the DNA TGCGCCAGCAGCTTGGTGGCGGGGGCCACCCCCGGGGAGCTGTTTTTT.

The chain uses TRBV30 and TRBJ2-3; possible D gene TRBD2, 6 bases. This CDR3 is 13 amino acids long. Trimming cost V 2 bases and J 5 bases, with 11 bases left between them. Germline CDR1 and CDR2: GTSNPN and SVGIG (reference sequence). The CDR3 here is CAWSPGREDTQYF. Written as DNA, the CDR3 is TGTGCCTGGAGTCCAGGGCGGGAAGATACGCAGTATTTT.

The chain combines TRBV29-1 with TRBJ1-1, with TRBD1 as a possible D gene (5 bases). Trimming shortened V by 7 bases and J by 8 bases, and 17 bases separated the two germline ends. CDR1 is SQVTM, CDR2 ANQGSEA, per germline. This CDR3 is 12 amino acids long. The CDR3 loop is CSGGRDSSEAFF. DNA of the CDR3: TGCAGCGGTGGGCGGGACTCCTCCGAAGCTTTCTTT.

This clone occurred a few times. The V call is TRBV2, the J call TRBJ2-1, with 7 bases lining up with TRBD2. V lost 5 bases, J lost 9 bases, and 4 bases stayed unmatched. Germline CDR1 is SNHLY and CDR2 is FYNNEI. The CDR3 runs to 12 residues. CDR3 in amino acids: CASSSGVREQFF. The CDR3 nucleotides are TGTGCCAGCAGTAGCGGGGTACGTGAGCAGTTCTTC. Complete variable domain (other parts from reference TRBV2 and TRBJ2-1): EPEVTQTPSHQVTQMGQEVILRCVPISNHLYFYWYRQILGQKVEFLVSFYNNEISEKSEIFDDQFSVERPDGSNFTLKIRSTKLEDSAMYFCASSSGVREQFFGPGTRLTVL.

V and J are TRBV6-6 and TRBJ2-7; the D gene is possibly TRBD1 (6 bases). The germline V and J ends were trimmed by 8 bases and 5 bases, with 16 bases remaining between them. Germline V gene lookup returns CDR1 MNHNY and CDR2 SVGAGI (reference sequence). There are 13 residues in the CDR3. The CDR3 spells CASYYRAANEQYF. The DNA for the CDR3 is TGTGCCAGCTATTACAGGGCCGCTAACGAGCAGTACTTC.

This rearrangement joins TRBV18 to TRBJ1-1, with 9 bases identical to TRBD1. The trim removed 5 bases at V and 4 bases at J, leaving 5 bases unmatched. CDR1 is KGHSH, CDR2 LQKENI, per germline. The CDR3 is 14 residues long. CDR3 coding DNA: TGTGCCAGCTCATCCACAGGGGGCGGCACTGAAGCTTTCTTT. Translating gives CASSSTGGGTEAFF.

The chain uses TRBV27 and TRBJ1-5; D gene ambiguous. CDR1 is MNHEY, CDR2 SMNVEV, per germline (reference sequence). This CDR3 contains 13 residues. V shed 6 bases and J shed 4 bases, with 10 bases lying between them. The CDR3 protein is CASSRRENQPQHF. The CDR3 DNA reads TGTGCCAGCAGCCGACGGGAAAATCAGCCCCAGCATTTT.

CDR3 in DNA: TGTGCCAGCAGCGTAGTTACAGGTGGCTACACCTTC. As protein: CASSVVTGGYTF. This chain uses TRBV9 with TRBJ1-2, with D perhaps TRBD1 (5 bases). Deletions cut 0 bases from V and 7 bases from J, with 7 bases between. There are 12 residues in the CDR3. Germline V lookup: CDR1 SGDLS, CDR2 YYNGEE.

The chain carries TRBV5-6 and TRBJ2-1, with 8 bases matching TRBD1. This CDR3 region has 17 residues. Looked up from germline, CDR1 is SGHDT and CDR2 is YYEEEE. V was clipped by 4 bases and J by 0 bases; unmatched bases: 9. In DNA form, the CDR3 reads TGTGCCAGCAGCCCTCTTGGTGGGACAGGCTCCTACAATGAGCAGTTCTTC. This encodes CASSPLGGTGSYNEQFF.

CDR3 protein: CASSIVPDRGQPQHF. The DNA for the CDR3 is TGTGCCAGTAGTATAGTCCCGGACAGGGGTCAGCCCCAGCATTTT. The V and J genes are TRBV19 and TRBJ1-5, with 9 bases matching TRBD1. The germline gives CDR1 LNHDA, CDR2 SQIVND (reference sequence). The V and J ends lost 1 base and 6 bases, in that order; junction bases with no gene match: 4. This CDR3 contains 15 residues.

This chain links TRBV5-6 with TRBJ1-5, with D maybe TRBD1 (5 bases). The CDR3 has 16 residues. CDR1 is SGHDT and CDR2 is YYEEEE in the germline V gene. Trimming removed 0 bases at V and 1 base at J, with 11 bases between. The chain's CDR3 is CASSLAGHRSNQPQHF. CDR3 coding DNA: TGTGCCAGCAGCTTGGCCGGACACAGGAGCAATCAGCCCCAGCATTTT.

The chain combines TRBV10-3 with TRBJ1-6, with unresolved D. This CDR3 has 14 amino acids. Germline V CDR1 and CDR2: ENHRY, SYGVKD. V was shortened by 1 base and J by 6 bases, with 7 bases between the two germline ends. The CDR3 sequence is CAISEFGTNSPLHF. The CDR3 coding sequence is TGTGCCATCAGTGAGTTCGGTACTAATTCACCCCTCCACTTT.

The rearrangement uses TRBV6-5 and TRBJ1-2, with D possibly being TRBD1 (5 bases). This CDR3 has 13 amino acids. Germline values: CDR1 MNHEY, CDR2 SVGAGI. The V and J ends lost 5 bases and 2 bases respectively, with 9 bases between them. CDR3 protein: CASSPGSNYGYTF. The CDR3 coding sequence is TGTGCCAGCAGTCCAGGGTCAAACTATGGCTACACCTTC.

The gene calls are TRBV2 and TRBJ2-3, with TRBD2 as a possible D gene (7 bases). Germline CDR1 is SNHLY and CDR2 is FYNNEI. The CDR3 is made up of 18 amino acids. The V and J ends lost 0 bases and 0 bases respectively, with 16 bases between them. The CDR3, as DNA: TGTGCCAGCAGTGAAGCGCTGGGGGGGCAGGATAGCACAGATACGCAGTATTTT. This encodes CASSEALGGQDSTDTQYF.

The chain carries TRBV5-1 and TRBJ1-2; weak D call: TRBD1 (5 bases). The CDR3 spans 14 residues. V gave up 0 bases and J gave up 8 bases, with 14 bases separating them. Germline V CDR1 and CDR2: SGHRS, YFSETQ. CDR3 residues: CASSLAGGGEGYTF. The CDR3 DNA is TGCGCCAGCAGCTTGGCCGGGGGAGGAGAGGGCTACACCTTC.

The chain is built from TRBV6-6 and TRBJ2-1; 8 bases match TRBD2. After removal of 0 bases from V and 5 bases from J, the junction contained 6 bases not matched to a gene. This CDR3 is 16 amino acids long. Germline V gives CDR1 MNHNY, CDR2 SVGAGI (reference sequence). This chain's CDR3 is CASSYSGGGLNNEQFF. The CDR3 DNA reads TGTGCCAGCAGTTACTCCGGGGGGGGCCTAAACAATGAGCAGTTCTTC.

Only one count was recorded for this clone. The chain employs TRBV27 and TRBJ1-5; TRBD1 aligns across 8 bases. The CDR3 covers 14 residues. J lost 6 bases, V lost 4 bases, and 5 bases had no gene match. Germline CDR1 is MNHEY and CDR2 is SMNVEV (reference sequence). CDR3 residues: CASSSAGGFQPQHF. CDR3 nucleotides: TGTGCCAGCAGTTCGGCAGGGGGCTTTCAGCCCCAGCATTTT.

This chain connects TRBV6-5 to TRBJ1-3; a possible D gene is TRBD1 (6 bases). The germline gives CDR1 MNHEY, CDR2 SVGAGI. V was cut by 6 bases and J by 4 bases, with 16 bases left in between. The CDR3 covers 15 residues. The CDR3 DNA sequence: TGTGCCAGCAGCTCGACACAGGGTGACGGAAACACCATATATTTT. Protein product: CASSSTQGDGNTIYF.

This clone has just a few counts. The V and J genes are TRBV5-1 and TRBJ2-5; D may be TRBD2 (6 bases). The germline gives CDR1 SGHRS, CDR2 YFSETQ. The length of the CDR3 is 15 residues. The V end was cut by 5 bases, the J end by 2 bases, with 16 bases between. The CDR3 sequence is CASSPGTLSQETQYF. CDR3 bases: TGCGCCAGCAGTCCAGGGACTCTATCTCAAGAGACCCAGTACTTC.

The CDR3 coding sequence is TGTGCCAGCAGGGGGGGGTTAGCTAACTATGGCTACACCTTC. It encodes CASRGGLANYGYTF. This chain joins TRBV2 and TRBJ1-2, with D tentatively TRBD1 (5 bases). Trimming took 6 bases from V and 0 from J, leaving 11 bases between them. CDR3 length equals 14 residues. Germline V lookup: CDR1 SNHLY, CDR2 FYNNEI.

The CDR3 nucleotides are TGTGCCAGCTCACCGGGGACAGCTTCCTACGAGCAGTACTTC. Encoded protein: CASSPGTASYEQYF. The gene calls are TRBV18 and TRBJ2-7; TRBD1 aligns across 7 bases. CDR1 is KGHSH, CDR2 LQKENI, per germline. The CDR3 extends over 14 amino acids. V shed 3 bases and J 1 base; nucleotides not matched to a gene: 3.

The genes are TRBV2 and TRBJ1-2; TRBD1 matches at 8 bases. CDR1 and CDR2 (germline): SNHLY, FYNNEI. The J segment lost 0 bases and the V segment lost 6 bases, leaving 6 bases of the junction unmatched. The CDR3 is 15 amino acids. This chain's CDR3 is CASREQGGTNYGYTF. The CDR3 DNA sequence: TGTGCCAGCAGGGAACAGGGGGGTACTAACTATGGCTACACCTTC.

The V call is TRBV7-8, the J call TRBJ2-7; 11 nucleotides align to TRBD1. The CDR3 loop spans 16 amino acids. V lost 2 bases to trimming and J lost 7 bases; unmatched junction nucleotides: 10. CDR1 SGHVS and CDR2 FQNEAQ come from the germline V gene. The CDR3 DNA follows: TGTGCCAGCAGCTTATCCGGACAGGGGGCGCTCAGGGAGCAGTACTTC. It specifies CASSLSGQGALREQYF.

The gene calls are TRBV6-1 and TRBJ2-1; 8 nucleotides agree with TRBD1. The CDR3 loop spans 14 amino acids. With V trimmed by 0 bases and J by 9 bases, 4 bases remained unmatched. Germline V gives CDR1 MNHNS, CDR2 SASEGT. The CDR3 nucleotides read TGTGCCAGCAGTGAAGCGGGACAGGCGGGTGAGCAGTTCTTC. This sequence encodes CASSEAGQAGEQFF.

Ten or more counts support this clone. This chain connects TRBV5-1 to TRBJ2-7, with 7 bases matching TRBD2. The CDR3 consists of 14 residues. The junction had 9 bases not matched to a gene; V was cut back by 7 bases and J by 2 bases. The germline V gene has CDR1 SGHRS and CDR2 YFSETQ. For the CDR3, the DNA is TGCGCCAGCCGGGCGACTAGCTCGACCTACGAGCAGTACTTC. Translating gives CASRATSSTYEQYF.

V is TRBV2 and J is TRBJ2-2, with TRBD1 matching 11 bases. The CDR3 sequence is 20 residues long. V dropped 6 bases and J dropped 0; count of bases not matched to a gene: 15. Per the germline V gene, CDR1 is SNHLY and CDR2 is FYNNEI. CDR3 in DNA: TGTGCCAGCAGATCCCACAGGACAGGGGGCTCTTGGTCGAACACCGGGGAGCTGTTTTTT. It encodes CASRSHRTGGSWSNTGELFF.

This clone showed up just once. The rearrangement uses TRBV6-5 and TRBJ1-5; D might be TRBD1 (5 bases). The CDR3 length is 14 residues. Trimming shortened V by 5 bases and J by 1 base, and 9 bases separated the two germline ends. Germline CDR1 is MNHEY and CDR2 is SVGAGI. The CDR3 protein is CASSRRQSNQPQHF. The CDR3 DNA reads TGTGCCAGCAGTCGAAGACAGAGCAATCAGCCCCAGCATTTT.